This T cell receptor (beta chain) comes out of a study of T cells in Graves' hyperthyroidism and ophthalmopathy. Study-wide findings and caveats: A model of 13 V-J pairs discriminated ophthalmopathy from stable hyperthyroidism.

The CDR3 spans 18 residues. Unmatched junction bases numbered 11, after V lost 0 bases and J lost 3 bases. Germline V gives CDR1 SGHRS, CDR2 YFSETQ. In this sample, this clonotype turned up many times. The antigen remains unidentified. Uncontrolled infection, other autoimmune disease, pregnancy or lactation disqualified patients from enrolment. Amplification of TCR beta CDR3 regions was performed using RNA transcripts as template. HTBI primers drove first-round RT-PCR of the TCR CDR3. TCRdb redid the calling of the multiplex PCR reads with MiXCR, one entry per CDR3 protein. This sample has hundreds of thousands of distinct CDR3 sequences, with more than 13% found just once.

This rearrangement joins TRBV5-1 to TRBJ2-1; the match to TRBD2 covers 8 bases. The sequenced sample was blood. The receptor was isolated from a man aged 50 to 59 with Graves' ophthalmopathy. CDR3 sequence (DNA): TGCGCCAGCAGCTTGGACCCCAAGCGGGAGAAGATCTACAATGAGCAGTTCTTC. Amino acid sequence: CASSLDPKREKIYNEQFF.